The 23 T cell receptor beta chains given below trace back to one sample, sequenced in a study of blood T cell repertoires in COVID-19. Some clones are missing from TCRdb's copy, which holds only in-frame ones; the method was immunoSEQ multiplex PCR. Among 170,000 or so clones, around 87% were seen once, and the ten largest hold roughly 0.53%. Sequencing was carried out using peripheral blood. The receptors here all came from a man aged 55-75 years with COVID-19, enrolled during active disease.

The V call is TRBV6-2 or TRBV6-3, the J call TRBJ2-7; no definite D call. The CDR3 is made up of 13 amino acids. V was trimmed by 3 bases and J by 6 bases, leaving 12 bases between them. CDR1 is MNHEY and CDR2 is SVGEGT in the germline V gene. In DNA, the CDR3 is TGTGCCAGCAGTTATTTGAGGCAGTCCGAGCAGTACTTC. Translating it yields CASSYLRQSEQYF.

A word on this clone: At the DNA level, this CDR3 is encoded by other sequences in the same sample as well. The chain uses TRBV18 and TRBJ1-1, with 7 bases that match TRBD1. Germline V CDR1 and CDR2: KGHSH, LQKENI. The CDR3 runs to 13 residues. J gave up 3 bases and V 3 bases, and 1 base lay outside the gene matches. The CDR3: CASSPDRDTEAFF. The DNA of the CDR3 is TGTGCCAGCTCACCTGACAGGGACACTGAAGCTTTCTTT.

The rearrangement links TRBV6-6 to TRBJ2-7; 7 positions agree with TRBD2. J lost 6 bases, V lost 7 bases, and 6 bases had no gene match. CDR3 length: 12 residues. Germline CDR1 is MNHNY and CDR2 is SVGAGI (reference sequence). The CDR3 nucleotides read TGTGCCAGCAACACCGGGAGGCGCGAGCAGTACTTC. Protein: CASNTGRREQYF.

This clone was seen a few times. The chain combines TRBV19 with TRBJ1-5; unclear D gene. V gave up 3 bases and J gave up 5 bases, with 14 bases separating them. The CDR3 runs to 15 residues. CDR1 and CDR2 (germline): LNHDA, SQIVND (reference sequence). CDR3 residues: CASSIAGAGYQPQHF. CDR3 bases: TGTGCCAGTAGTATCGCGGGAGCCGGATATCAGCCCCAGCATTTT.

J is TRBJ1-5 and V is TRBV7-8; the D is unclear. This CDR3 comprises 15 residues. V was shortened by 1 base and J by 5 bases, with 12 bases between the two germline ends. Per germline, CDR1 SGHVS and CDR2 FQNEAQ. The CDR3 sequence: CASSLDLTTYQPQHF. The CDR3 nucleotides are TGTGCCAGCAGCTTAGATCTCACCACATATCAGCCCCAGCATTTT.

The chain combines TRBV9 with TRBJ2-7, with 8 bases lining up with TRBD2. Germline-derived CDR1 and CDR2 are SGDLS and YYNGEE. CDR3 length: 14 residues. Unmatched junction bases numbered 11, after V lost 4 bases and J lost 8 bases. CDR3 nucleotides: TGTGCCAGCAGCCCGGGGCGGCGGGAGGACAAGCAGTACTTC. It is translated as CASSPGRREDKQYF.

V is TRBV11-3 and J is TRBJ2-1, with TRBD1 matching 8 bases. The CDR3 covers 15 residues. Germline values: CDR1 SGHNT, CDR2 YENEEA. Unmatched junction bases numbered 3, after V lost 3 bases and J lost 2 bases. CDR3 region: CASSLGQATYNEQFF. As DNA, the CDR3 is TGTGCCAGCAGCTTGGGACAGGCAACCTACAATGAGCAGTTCTTC.

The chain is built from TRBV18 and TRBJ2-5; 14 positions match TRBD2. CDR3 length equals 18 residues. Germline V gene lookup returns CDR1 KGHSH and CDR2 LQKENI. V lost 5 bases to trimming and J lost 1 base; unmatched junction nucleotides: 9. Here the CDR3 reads CASSSGGTSGGFQETQYF. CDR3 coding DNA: TGTGCCAGCTCATCCGGCGGGACTAGCGGGGGTTTCCAAGAGACCCAGTACTTC. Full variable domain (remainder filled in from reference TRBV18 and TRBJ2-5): NAGVMQNPRHLVRRRGQEARLRCSPMKGHSHVYWYRQLPEEGLKFMVYLQKENIIDESGMPKERFSAEFPKEGPSILRIQQVVRGDSAAYFCASSSGGTSGGFQETQYFGPGTRLLVL.

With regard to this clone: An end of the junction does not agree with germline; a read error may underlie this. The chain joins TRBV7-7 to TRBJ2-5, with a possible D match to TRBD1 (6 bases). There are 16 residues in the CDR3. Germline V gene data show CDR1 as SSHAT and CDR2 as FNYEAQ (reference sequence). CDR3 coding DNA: TGTGCTAGCAGCGCCCTTAGTAGAGGGGGTGATGAGACCCAGTACTTC. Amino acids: CASSALSRGGDETQYF.

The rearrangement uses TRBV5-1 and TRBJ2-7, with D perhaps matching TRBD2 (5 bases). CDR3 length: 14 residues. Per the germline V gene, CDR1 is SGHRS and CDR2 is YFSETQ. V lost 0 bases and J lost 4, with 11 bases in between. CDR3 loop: CASSLDGLRYEQYF. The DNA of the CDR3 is TGCGCCAGCAGCTTGGATGGACTTCGGTACGAGCAGTACTTC.

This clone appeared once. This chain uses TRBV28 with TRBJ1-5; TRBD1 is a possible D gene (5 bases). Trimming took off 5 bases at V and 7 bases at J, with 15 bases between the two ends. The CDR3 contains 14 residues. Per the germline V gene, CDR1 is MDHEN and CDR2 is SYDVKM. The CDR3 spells CASSPGGVRQPQHF. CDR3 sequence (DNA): TGTGCCAGCAGTCCCGGGGGAGTCAGACAGCCCCAGCATTTT.

The CDR3 coding sequence is TGCGCCAGCAGCTTCAGCGACTCTGGAAACACCATATATTTT. The encoded protein is CASSFSDSGNTIYF. The chain recombines TRBV5-1 with TRBJ1-3, with unresolved D. Trimming stripped 2 bases from V and 0 bases from J, with 6 bases between. Looked up from germline, CDR1 is SGHRS and CDR2 is YFSETQ. The CDR3 totals 14 residues.

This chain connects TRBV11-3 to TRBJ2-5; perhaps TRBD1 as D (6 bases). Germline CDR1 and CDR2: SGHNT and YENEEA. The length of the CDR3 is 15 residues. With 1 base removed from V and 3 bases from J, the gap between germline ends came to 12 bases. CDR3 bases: TGTGCCAGCAGCTTAGGGTCGGCAGGGGAAGAGACCCAGTACTTC. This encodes CASSLGSAGEETQYF.

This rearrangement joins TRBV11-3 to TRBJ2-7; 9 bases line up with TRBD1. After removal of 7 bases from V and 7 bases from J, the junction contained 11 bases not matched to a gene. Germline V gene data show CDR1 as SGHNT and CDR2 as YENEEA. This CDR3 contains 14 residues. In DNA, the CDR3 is TGTGCCAGCAAACTACAGGGGGCAGGGGAAGAGCAGTACTTC. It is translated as CASKLQGAGEEQYF.

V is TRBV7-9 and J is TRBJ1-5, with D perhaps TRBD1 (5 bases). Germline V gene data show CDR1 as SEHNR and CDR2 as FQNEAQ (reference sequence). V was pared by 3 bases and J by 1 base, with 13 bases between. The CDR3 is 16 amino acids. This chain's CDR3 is CASSLGGGTSNQPQHF. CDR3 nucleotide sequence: TGTGCCAGCAGCTTGGGGGGAGGGACGAGCAATCAGCCCCAGCATTTT.

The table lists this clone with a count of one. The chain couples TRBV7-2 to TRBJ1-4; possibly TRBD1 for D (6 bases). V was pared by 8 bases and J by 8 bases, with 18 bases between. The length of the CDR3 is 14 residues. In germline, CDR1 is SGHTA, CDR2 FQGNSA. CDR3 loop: CASSDRLGSEKLFF. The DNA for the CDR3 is TGTGCCAGCTCCGACAGGCTTGGTTCCGAAAAACTGTTTTTT.

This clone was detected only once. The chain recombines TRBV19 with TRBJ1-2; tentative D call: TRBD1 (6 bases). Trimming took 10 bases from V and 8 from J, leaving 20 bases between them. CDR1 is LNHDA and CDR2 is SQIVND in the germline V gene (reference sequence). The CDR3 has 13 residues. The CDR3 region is CAIRTRGAEGYTF. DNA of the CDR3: TGTGCCATCCGGACTAGGGGGGCGGAGGGCTACACCTTC. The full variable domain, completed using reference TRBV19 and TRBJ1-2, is DGGITQSPKYLFRKEGQNVTLSCEQNLNHDAMYWYRQDPGQGLRLIYYSQIVNDFQKGDIAEGYSVSREKKESFPLTVTSAQKNPTAFYLCAIRTRGAEGYTFGSGTRLTVV.

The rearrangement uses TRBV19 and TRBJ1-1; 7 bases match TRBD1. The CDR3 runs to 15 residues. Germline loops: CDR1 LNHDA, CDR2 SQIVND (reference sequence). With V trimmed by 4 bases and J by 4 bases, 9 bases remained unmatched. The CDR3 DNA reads TGTGCCAGTAGTAGCCACAGGGGTTCAGGCACTGAAGCTTTCTTT. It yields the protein CASSSHRGSGTEAFF.

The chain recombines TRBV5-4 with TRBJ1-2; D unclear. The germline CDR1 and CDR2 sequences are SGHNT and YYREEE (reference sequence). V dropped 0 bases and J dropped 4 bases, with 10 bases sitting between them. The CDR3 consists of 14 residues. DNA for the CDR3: TGTGCCAGCAGCTTGGCTCCGGACTCCTATGGCTACACCTTC. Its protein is CASSLAPDSYGYTF.

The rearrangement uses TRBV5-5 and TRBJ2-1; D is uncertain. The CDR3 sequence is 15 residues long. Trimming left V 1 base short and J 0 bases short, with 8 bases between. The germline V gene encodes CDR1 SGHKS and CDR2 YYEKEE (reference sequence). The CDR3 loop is CASSLLVGSYNEQFF. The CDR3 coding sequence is TGTGCCAGCAGCTTGCTAGTCGGCTCCTACAATGAGCAGTTCTTC. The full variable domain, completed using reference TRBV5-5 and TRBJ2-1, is DAGVTQSPTHLIKTRGQQVTLRCSPISGHKSVSWYQQVLGQGPQFIFQYYEKEERGRGNFPDRFSARQFPNYSSELNVNALLLGDSALYLCASSLLVGSYNEQFFGPGTRLTVL.

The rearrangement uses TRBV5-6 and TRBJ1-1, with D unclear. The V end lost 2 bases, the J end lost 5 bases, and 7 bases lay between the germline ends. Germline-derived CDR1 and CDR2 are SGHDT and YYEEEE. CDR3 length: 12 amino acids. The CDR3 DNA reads TGTGCCAGCAGCTTTCTCAGAACTGAAGCTTTCTTT. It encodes CASSFLRTEAFF.

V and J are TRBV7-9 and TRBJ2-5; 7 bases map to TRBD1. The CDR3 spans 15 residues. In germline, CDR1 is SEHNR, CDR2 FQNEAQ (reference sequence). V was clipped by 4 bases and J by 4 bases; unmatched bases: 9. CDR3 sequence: CASSSIPTGLETQYF. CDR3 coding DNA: TGTGCCAGCAGCTCAATACCGACAGGGCTAGAGACCCAGTACTTC.

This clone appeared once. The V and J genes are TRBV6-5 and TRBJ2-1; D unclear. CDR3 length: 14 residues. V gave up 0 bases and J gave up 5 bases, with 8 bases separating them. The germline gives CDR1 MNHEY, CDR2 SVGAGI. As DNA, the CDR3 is TGTGCCAGCAGTTACTCCCACAGTGACAATGAGCAGTTCTTC. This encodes CASSYSHSDNEQFF.